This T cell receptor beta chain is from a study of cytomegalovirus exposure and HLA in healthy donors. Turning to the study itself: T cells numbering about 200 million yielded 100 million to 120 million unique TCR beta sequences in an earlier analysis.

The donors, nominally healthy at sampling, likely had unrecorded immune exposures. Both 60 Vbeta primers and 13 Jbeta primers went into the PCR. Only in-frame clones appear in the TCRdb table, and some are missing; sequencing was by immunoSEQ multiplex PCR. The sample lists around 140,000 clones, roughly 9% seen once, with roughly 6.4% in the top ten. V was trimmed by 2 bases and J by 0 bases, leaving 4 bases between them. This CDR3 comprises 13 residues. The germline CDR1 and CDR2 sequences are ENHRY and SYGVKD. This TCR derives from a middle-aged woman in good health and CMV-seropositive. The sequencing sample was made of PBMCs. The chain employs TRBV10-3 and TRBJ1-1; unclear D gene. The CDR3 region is CAISEIVNTEAFF. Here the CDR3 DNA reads TGTGCCATCAGTGAGATAGTGAACACTGAAGCTTTCTTT.